Here is one T cell receptor beta chain with its context. The antigen this receptor binds is unknown. Per-base quality was not reported, and no clone a single base away is much larger than it. The library was prepared using the immunoSEQ multiplex PCR assay. The multiplex PCR relied on a mix of 60 forward primers for TCR Vbeta segments and 13 reverse primers for TCR Jbeta segments. The CDR3 region of rearranged TCR beta genes was amplified from genomic DNA by a multiplex PCR assay. The Illumina HiSeq System was used to sequence the amplified TCR beta libraries as 87-base-pair reads. The authors' pipeline ran thus. Across the 640 or so repertoires, a later analysis counted tens of millions of unique TCR beta chains, 9.5 million to 12 million of which were shared by at least two donors. A nearest-neighbor algorithm error-corrected the raw reads and collapsed the reads into unique sequences, merging closely related sequences to remove PCR and sequencing errors. To assign V, D and J gene segments, CDR3 sequences were aligned to IMGT reference sequences. Each retained sequence needed at least a six-nucleotide match to both a V gene segment and a J gene segment. Rearrangements were called productive when the CDR3 lacked stop codons and stayed in frame with V and J; all others were non-productive. Following IMGT convention, CDR3 was defined as the stretch from the second conserved V-encoded cysteine to the conserved J-encoded phenylalanine. The earlier analysis of about 610 of the donors excluded sequences that lacked an unambiguous match to a single V gene segment. In an earlier analysis of almost 600 of the donors, a V segment was called functional when productive rearrangements were above 56.7%, and segregating when the standard deviation between donors exceeded 5%. A statistical classification framework was developed to diagnose cytomegalovirus status using the catalog of TCR beta chain sequences. A later analysis assigned V and J genes by comparing TCR nucleotide sequences with IMGT/GENE-DB human TR gene sequences. A later analysis assigned CDR3 sequences and most-parsimonious VDJ recombination scenarios with the TCRdist pipeline. In a later analysis, each TCR beta chain was defined by its CDR3 amino acid sequence together with its V-gene family, and reads without a unique V-gene family were excluded. In a later analysis, nearly 600 highly shared, low-generation-probability nucleotide sequences were removed to address suspected cross-contamination and a sequencing artifact. In a later analysis, a clonal expansion index for each public chain was calculated from normalized within-repertoire ranks of inferred template counts. In a later analysis, generation probabilities were computed using a VDJ recombination model fitted to out-of-frame rearrangements, and the results were checked against IGoR. In a later analysis, TCR-TCR, TCR-HLA and TCR-CMV co-occurrence was scored with hypergeometric tests, and a repertoire-size bias correction was applied to TCR pairs. A later analysis estimated false discovery rates by permuting HLA or CMV assignments 20 times. In a later analysis, co-occurring TCRs were grouped using DBSCAN, and TCRdist sequence similarity was added for clustering within HLA-allele-positive subsets. For co-occurrence clustering, repertoires with fewer than 30,000 or more than 120,000 public chains were excluded, along with 4 to 6 repertoires with anomalous nucleotide sharing. In its TCRdb copy, this immuneACCESS table keeps in-frame sequences only and misses some clones. Where compared with another copy, unresolved V genes explain less than half of these, and the others have no known cause. The V and J calls and the clone size are those of that table, but D and trimming were determined from the DNA. The sample table records under 200,000 clones; approximately 70% of these occur just once. Approximately 5.4% of the sample goes to the ten largest clones.

Including the terminal cysteine and phenylalanine, the CDR3 comprises 14 residues. Left in the record is the CDR3 DNA by itself, 42 bases read in frame from the first base. CDR1 and CDR2 (MNHNY, SVGAGI) derive from the germline V gene (reference sequence). Between the V and J ends, shortened by 7 bases and 4 bases respectively, the junction contains 14 bases. The sample originates from a study of cytomegalovirus exposure and HLA in healthy donors listed by TCRdb under 2017. Regarding the complete study: In an earlier analysis of several hundred of the donors, approximately 260 Gb of sequence data and 90 million to 120 million unique TCR beta sequences from 150 million to 200 million T cells were reported. High-throughput TCR immunosequencing, statistical association of individual TCRs with disease status, and machine learning were combined to predict cytomegalovirus infection status. The genetic ancestry cluster associated with self-reported Caucasian donors included over 80% of the approximately 410 genotyped donors. Both class I and class II loci were covered by HLA typing, at four-digit resolution. Roughly 5 DR-DQ haplotypes were handled as single units for association and clustering, since linkage in the cohort was strong. Rather than using new phenotypic data, the later analysis identified candidate immune exposures from TCR beta sequences and from how often those sequences occurred across donors. Typing coverage differed by locus: A, B, C, DRB1 and DQB1 were typed in roughly 629-630 donors, DQA1 in about 550, DPA1 in around 600, and DPB1 in 472. To study patterns of TCR occurrence, a later analysis re-analyzed previously published TCR beta repertoires from around 670 donors and added high-resolution HLA genotyping. Genome-wide SNP genotypes for about three fifths of the roughly 670 donors were used in a later genetic analysis, which treated that subset as a discovery cohort. Around 320 gigabases of sequencing data and 70 million to 85 million unique TCR sequences were included in an early release covering about 700 HLA-typed donors. To decide whether each TCR beta V gene segment behaved as functional or pseudogenic, an earlier analysis of over 500 of the donors relied on high-throughput TCR beta sequencing. In addition to the first cohort of 666 subjects, a separate validation cohort of 120 different subjects was used. All discovery cohort repertoires had been generated using a single sequencing platform. The aim of the study was to test whether cataloging public T cell receptors could identify signatures of past pathogen exposure. On average, over 200,000 unique TCR beta nucleotide sequences were sequenced per donor among about 400 genotyped donors of the cohort, with about 17% of those sequences being non-productive. Using immunosequencing, the study profiled T cell repertoires from fewer than 700 subjects and related those repertoires to cytomegalovirus serostatus. Donor age, sex, ethnicity and CMV serostatus were collected together with the repertoire data.

The cohort consisted of 600 or so healthy bone marrow donors. All cohort members were sampled while nominally healthy, although unrecorded immune exposures were likely present. The donor was CMV seropositive and was included in the group of 250 to 350 seropositive cohort members. A peripheral blood sample was collected from each donor, and TCR beta sequencing was performed on peripheral blood mononuclear cells. Genomic DNA was extracted from the blood cell samples with the Qiagen DNeasy Blood Extraction Kit. Study-wide findings and limitations: In a later analysis, the rate of TCR association differed among HLA loci, with DRB1 alleles having the most associated TCRs and HLA-C alleles having the fewest. CMV serostatus was the only immune exposure information available for the cohort. Correlated functional status among segregating V segments might reflect linkage disequilibrium, but an unknown experimental factor could not be ruled out. A later genetic analysis associated a missense DCLRE1C variant with V-gene and J-gene trimming of TCR beta chains, and an independent cohort replicated the association. The classifier was reported to diagnose cytomegalovirus status with high specificity and sensitivity in both the original cohort and the validation cohort. According to a later genetic analysis, donors in an Asian-associated ancestry cluster had fewer N-insertions in productive TCRs than the roughly 660-donor mean. A few of the identified cytomegalovirus-associated TCR beta chains were confirmed in vitro to be specific for cytomegalovirus antigens. Across donors, most TCR sequences were observed very rarely, whereas some public TCRs were present in many individuals. The presence/absence analyses assumed that sequencing depth was roughly uniform across donors, and that assumption may not be true. A cluster of highly shared sequence variants was judged likely to represent a technical artifact of the sequencing pipeline. Strong co-occurrence of HLA alleles, especially DR and DQ, made assigning TCR associations to individual alleles difficult. According to a later analysis, most CMV-associated TCR beta chains appeared to be HLA-restricted, and the HLA associations seemed to be driven largely by CMV exposure. A later analysis associated 15,000 to 20,000 TCR beta sequences with specific HLA alleles at a false discovery rate of 0.05. Because HLA typing was missing for some donors at each locus, association tests included only the typed subset. The cohort was sequenced for TCR beta chains only, and without alpha or paired-chain data the features that could be detected were limited. In a later analysis, HLA-associated TCR beta chains showed more clonal expansion and lower generation probabilities than non-associated chains that were equally common. Several of the top co-occurrence clusters appeared to be linked to parvovirus B19, influenza, CMV and Epstein-Barr virus, according to a later analysis. Because the 87-base-pair reads could not distinguish some IMGT-functional V segments, including TRBV6-2 and TRBV6-3, those segments were excluded. A total of 164 TCR beta chains were listed by the study as associated with cytomegalovirus. Broadly in line with IMGT annotations, most TCR beta V segments showed up in productive rearrangements about 87% or about 30% of the time in an earlier analysis of approximately 600 of the donors. Because counts were too low, about 15 rarely observed V segments, including chromosome 9 orphons, were left out of the earlier analysis of approximately 500 of the donors. A further reported finding was that TCR beta sequences accurately predicted the HLA-A and HLA-B alleles for most subjects in the first cohort. According to the authors, the approach could potentially be generalized to other disease states and immunological phenotypes.

The chain couples TRBV6-6 to TRBJ2-1; the D gene is possibly TRBD1, with 6 bases matching. The sample consisted of PBMCs. The clonotype was recovered from a woman between 18 and 29 years old in good health and CMV-seropositive. The sequence in DNA is TGTGCCAGCAATATTAACAGGGATTACAATGAGCAGTTCTTC. It codes for CASNINRDYNEQFF.